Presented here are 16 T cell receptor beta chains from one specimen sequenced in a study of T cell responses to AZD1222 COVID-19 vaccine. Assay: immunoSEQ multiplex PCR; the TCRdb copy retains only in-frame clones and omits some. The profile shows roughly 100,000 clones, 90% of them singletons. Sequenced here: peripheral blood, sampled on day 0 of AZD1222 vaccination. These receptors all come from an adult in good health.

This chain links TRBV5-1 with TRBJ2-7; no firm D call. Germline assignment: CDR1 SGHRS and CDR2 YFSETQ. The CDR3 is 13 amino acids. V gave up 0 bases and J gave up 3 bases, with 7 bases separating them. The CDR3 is CASSLVGNYEQYF. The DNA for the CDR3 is TGCGCCAGCAGCTTGGTGGGAAACTACGAGCAGTACTTC.

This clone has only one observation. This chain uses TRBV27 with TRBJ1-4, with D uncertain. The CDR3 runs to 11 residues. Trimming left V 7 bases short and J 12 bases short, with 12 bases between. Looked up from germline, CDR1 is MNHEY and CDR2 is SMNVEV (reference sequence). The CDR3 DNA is TGTGCCAGCAATAGGAGGTTTGAACTGTTTTTT. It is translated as CASNRRFELFF. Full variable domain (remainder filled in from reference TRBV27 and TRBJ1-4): EAQVTQNPRYLITVTGKKLTVTCSQNMNHEYMSWYRQDPGLGLRQIYYSMNVEVTDKGDVPEGYKVSRKEKRNFPLILESPSPNQTSLYFCASNRRFELFFGSGTQLSVL.

The DNA of the CDR3 is TGCGCCAGCAGCTGGCAGGGCTACGAGCAGTACTTC. It specifies CASSWQGYEQYF. V is TRBV5-1 and J is TRBJ2-7; the D gene is possibly TRBD1 (5 bases). This CDR3 is built from 12 residues. CDR1 and CDR2 (germline): SGHRS, YFSETQ. The ends were cut back, 3 bases at V and 3 bases at J, with 7 bases in the middle. The whole variable domain, remainder taken from reference TRBV5-1 and TRBJ2-7, is KAGVTQTPRYLIKTRGQQVTLSCSPISGHRSVSWYQQTPGQGLQFLFEYFSETQRNKGNFPGRFSGRQFSNSRSEMNVSTLELGDSALYLCASSWQGYEQYFGPGTRLTVT.

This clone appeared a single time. The CDR3 protein is CASSLRGNQPQHF. The CDR3 region has the DNA TGTGCCAGCAGTCTCAGGGGGAATCAGCCCCAGCATTTT. This chain uses TRBV2 with TRBJ1-5, with 7 bases lining up with TRBD1. Germline trimming cut 5 bases from V and 4 bases from J; bases unmatched to any gene: 2. Germline V CDR1 and CDR2: SNHLY, FYNNEI. The CDR3 covers 13 residues. The full variable domain, its missing parts supplied by reference TRBV2 and TRBJ1-5, is EPEVTQTPSHQVTQMGQEVILRCVPISNHLYFYWYRQILGQKVEFLVSFYNNEISEKSEIFDDQFSVERPDGSNFTLKIRSTKLEDSAMYFCASSLRGNQPQHFGDGTRLSIL.

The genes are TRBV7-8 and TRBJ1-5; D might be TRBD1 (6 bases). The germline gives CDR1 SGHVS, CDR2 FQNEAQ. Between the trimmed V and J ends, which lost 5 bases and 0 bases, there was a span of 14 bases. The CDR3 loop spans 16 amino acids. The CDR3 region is CASSLPEGDSNQPQHF. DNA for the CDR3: TGTGCCAGCAGCCTACCCGAGGGGGATAGCAATCAGCCCCAGCATTTT.

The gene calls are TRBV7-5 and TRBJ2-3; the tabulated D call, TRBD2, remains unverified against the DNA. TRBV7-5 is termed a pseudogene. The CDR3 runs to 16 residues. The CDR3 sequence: CARRAGGGHGTDTQYF. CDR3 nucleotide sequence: TGTGCCAGACGAGCCGGGGGGGGACATGGCACAGATACGCAGTATTTT.

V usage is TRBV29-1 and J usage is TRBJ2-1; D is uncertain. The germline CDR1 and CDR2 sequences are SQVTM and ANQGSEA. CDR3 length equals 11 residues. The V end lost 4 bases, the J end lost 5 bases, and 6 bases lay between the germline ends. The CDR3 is CSVVVDNEQFF. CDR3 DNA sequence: TGCAGCGTTGTGGTGGACAATGAGCAGTTCTTC.

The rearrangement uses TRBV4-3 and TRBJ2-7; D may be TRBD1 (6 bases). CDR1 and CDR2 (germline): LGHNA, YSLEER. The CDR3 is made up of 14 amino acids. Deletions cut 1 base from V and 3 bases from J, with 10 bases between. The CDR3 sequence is CASSQATGGYEQYF. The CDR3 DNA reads TGCGCCAGCAGCCAAGCGACAGGAGGCTACGAGCAGTACTTC.

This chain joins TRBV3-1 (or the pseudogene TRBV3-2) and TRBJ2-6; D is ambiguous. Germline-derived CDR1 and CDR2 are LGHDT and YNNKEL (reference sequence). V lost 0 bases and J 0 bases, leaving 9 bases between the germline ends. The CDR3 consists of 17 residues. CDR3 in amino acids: CASSQDSGLSGANVLTF. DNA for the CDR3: TGTGCCAGCAGCCAAGACTCCGGGCTCTCTGGGGCCAACGTCCTGACTTTC.

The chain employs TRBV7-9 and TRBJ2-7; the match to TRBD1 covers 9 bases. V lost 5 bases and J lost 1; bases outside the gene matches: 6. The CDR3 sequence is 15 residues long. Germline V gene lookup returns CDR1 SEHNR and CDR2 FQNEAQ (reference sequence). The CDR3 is CASSPRQGGSYEQYF. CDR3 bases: TGTGCCAGCAGCCCGAGACAGGGGGGGTCCTACGAGCAGTACTTC.

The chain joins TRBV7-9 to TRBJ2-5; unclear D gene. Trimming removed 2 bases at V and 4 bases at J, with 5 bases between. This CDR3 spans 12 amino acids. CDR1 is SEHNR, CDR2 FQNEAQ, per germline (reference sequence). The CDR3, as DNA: TGTGCCAGCAGCTTAATTGGAGAGACCCAGTACTTC. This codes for CASSLIGETQYF.

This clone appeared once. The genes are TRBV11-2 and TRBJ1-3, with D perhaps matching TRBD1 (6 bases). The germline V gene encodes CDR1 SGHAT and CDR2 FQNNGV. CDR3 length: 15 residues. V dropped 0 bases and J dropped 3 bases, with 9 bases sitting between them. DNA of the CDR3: TGTGCCAGCAGCTTAGAACAGGGAAGTGGAAACACCATATATTTT. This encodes CASSLEQGSGNTIYF. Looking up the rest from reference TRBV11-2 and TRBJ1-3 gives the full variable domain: EAGVAQSPRYKIIEKRQSVAFWCNPISGHATLYWYQQILGQGPKLLIQFQNNGVVDDSQLPKDRFSAERLKGVDSTLKIQPAKLEDSAVYLCASSLEQGSGNTIYFGEGSWLTVV.

In DNA, the CDR3 is TGTGCCAGCAAGAGGGATCTTTATGGCTACACCTTC. It specifies CASKRDLYGYTF. The V and J genes are TRBV6-5 and TRBJ1-2; D unresolved. This CDR3 comprises 12 residues. The V end was cut by 7 bases, the J end by 5 bases, with 11 bases between. CDR1 and CDR2 (germline): MNHEY, SVGAGI.

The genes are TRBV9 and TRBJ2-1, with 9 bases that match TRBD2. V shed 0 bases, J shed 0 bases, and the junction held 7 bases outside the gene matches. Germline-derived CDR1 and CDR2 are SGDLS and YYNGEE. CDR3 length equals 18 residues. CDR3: CASSVGPSGVYSYNEQFF. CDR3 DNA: TGTGCCAGCAGCGTAGGTCCTAGCGGGGTATACTCCTACAATGAGCAGTTCTTC.

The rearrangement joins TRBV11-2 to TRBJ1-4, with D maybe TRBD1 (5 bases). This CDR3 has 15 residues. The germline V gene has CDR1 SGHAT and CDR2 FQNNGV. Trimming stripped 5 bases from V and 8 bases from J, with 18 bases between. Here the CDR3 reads CASSRYRDGTEKLFF. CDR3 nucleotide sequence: TGTGCCAGCAGCCGTTATCGGGACGGAACAGAAAAACTGTTTTTT.

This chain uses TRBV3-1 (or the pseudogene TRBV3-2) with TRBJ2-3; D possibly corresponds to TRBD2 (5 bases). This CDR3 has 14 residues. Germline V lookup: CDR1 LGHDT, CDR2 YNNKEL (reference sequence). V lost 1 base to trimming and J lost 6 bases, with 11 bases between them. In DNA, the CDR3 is TGTGCCAGCAGCCAAGTAGCGAGTGGGGATACGCAGTATTTT. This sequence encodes CASSQVASGDTQYF.